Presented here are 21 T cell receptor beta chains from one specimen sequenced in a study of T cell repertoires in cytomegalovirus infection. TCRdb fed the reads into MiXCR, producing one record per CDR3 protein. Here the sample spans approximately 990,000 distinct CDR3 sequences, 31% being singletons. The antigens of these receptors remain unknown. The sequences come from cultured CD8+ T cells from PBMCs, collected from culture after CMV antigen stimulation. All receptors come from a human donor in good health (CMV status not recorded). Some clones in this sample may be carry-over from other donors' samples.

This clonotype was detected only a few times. CDR3 amino acids: CASSSPGPGNEQFF. Written as DNA, the CDR3 is TGTGCCAGCAGTTCCCCGGGGCCCGGCAATGAGCAGTTCTTC. The chain couples TRBV27 to TRBJ2-1; tentatively, D is TRBD1 or TRBD2 (5 bases each). The germline gives CDR1 MNHEY, CDR2 SMNVEV (reference sequence). This CDR3 is 14 amino acids long. The V and J ends lost 4 bases and 6 bases respectively, with 13 bases between them.

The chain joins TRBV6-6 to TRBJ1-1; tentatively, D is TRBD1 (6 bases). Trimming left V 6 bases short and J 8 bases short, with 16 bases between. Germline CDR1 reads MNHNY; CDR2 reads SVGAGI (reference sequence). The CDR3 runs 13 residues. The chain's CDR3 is CASRRDRSIEAFF. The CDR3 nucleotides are TGTGCCAGCAGGCGCGACAGGTCGATCGAAGCTTTCTTT.

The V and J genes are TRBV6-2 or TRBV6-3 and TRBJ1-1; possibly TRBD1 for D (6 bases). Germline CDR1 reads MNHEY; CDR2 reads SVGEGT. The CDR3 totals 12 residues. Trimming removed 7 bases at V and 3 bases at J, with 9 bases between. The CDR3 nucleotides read TGTGCCAGCACCCGGACAGACACTGAAGCTTTCTTT. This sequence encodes CASTRTDTEAFF.

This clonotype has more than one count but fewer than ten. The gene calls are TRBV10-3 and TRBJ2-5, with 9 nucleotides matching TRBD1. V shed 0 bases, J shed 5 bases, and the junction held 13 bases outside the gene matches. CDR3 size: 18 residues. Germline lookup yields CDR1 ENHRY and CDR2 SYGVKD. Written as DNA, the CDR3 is TGTGCCATCAGTGAGTCAGGGGCCGGGACAGGGTTCCAGGAGACCCAGTACTTC. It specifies CAISESGAGTGFQETQYF.

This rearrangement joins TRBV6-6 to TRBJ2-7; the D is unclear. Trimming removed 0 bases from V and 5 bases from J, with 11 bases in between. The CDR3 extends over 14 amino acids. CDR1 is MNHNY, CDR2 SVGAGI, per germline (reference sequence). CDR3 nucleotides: TGTGCCAGCAGTTACTCTGACAACTTGGACGAGCAGTACTTC. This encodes CASSYSDNLDEQYF.

CDR3 loop: CASAREGVMNTEAFF. CDR3 DNA: TGTGCCAGCGCTAGGGAGGGAGTCATGAACACTGAAGCTTTCTTT. The chain links TRBV6-2 or TRBV6-3 to TRBJ1-1; D ambiguous. V was pared by 8 bases and J by 0 bases, with 16 bases between. This CDR3 is built from 15 residues. Per the germline V gene, CDR1 is MNHEY and CDR2 is SVGEGT.

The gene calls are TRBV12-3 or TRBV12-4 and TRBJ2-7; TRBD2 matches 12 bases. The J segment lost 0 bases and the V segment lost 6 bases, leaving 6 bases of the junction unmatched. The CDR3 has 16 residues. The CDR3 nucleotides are TGTGCCAGCAGACCCACTAGCGGGGGGATCTCCTACGAGCAGTACTTC. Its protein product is CASRPTSGGISYEQYF.

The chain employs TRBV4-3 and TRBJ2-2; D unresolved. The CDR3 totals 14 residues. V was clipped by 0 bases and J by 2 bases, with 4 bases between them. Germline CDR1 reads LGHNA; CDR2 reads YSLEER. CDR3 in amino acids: CASSQDINTGELFF. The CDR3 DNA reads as TGCGCCAGCAGCCAAGATATAAACACCGGGGAGCTGTTTTTT.

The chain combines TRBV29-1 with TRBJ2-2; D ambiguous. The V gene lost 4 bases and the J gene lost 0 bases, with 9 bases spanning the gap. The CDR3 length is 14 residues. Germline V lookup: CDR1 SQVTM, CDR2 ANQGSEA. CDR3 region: CSVVSDTNTGELFF. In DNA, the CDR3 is TGCAGCGTTGTGTCTGATACGAACACCGGGGAGCTGTTTTTT.

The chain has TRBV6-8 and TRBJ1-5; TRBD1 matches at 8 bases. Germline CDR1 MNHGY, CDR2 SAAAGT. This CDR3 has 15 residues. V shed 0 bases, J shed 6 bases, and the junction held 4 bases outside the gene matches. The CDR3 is CASSYSTGAGQPQHF. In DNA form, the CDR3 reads TGTGCCAGCAGTTACTCGACAGGGGCCGGTCAGCCCCAGCATTTT.

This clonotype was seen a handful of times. CDR3 sequence reads: CASSPFGGLDVRQETQYF. The CDR3 DNA reads as TGTGCCAGCAGCCCCTTTGGGGGACTAGACGTACGGCAAGAGACCCAGTACTTC. The V gene is TRBV7-9, the J gene TRBJ2-5; TRBD2 aligns across 8 bases. With 5 bases clipped from V and 2 bases from J, the junction kept 16 bases outside the gene matches. This CDR3 has 18 amino acids. Per germline, CDR1 SEHNR and CDR2 FQNEAQ (reference sequence).

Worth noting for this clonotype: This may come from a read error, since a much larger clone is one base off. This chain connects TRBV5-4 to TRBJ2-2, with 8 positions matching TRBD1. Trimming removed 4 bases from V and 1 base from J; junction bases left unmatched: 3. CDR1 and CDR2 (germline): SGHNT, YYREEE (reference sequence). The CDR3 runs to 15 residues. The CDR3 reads CASSTGTGNTGELFF. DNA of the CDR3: TGTGCCAGCAGCACCGGGACAGGGAACACCGGGGAGCTGTTTTTT.

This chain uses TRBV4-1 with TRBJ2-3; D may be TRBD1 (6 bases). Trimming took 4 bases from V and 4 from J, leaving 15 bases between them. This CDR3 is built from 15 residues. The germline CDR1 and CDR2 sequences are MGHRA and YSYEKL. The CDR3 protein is CASSPRGTGPDTQYF. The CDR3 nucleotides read TGCGCCAGCAGCCCAAGGGGGACGGGCCCAGATACGCAGTATTTT.

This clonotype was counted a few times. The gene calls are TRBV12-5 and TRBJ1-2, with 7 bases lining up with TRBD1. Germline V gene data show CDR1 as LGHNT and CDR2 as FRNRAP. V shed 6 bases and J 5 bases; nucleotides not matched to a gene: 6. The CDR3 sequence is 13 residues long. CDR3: CASGPDRRYGYTF. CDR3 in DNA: TGTGCTAGTGGCCCGGACAGGCGTTATGGCTACACCTTC.

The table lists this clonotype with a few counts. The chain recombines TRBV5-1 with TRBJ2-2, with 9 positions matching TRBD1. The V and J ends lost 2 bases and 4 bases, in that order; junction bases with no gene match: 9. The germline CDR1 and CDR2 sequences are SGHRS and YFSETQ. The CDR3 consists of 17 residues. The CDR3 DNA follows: TGCGCCAGCAGCTTATCCCCTAACAGGGGGCGCACCGGGGAGCTGTTTTTT. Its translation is CASSLSPNRGRTGELFF.

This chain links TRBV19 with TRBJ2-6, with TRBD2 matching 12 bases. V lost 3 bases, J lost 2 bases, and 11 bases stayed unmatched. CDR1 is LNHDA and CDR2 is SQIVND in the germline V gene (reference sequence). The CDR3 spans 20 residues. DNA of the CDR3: TGTGCCAGTAGTATTCGGTCTAGCGGGGGGGCTCGAGCTGGGGCCAACGTCCTGACTTTC. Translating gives CASSIRSSGGARAGANVLTF.

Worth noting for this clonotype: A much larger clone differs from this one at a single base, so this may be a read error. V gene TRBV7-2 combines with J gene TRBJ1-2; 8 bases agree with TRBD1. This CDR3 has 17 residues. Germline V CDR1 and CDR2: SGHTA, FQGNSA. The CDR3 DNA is TGTGCCAACAGCTCCGGGACAGGCCTAATCCCTACCTATGGCTACACCTTC. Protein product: CANSSGTGLIPTYGYTF.

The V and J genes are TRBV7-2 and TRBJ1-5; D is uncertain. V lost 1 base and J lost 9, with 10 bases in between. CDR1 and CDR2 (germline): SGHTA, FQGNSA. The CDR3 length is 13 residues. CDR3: CASSLGSLRPQHF. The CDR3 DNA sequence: TGTGCCAGCAGCTTAGGTAGCCTTAGGCCCCAGCATTTT.

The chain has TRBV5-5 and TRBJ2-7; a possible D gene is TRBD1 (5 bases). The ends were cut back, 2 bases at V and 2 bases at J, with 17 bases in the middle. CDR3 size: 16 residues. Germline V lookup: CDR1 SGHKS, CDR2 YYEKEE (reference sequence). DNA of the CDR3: TGTGCCAGCAGCTTTCGCGTAGGCGGCAGGGCCTACGAGCAGTACTTC. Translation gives CASSFRVGGRAYEQYF.

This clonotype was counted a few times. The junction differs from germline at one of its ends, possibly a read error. The CDR3 reads CASSQVLDSPLHF. In DNA form, the CDR3 reads TGTGCCAGCAGCCAAGTTTTAGATTCACCCCTCCACTTT. The chain recombines TRBV4-1 with TRBJ1-6, with D unclear. The CDR3 contains 13 residues. Germline assignment: CDR1 MGHRA and CDR2 YSYEKL.

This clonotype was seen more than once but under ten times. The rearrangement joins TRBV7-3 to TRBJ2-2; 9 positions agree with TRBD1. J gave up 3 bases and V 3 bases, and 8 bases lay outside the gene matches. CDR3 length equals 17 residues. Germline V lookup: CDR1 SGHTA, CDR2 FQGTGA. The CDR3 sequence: CASSFYGTGRYTGELFF. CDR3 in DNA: TGTGCCAGCAGCTTCTATGGGACAGGGCGGTACACCGGGGAGCTGTTTTTT.